The 16 T cell receptor beta chains presented below share a single source sample, sequenced in a study of OX40 agonist ivuxolimab in advanced cancers. Clones were sequenced by immunoSEQ multiplex PCR, and TCRdb holds only the in-frame ones, with some missing. The data hold about 58,000 clones, with about 90% observed a single time. The sample consisted of CD4+ or CD8+ T cells sorted from blood, taken in a trial of the OX40 agonist ivuxolimab. The receptors stem from an adult with an advanced solid tumor such as melanoma, head and neck, liver or kidney cancer.

Remarks on this clone: The sample holds other DNA sequences that translate to the same CDR3. V usage is TRBV29-1 and J usage is TRBJ2-7; D is perhaps TRBD1 or TRBD2 (6 bases each). CDR3 length: 13 residues. Trimming cost V 6 bases and J 0 bases, with 12 bases left between them. The germline gives CDR1 SQVTM, CDR2 ANQGSEA. CDR3 residues: CSVRGGSSYEQYF. In DNA, the CDR3 is TGCAGCGTCCGAGGGGGGAGCTCCTACGAGCAGTACTTC.

The gene calls are TRBV10-3 and TRBJ2-5; 8 bases line up with TRBD1. The germline V gene encodes CDR1 ENHRY and CDR2 SYGVKD. Trimming removed 4 bases from V and 3 bases from J; junction bases left unmatched: 7. The CDR3 is made up of 15 amino acids. CDR3 sequence (DNA): TGTGCCATCAGTGCGCCCGGGACAGGAGAAGAGACCCAGTACTTC. Its translation: CAISAPGTGEETQYF.

The V gene is TRBV28, the J gene TRBJ2-5; D not certain. Looked up from germline, CDR1 is MDHEN and CDR2 is SYDVKM. The CDR3 totals 11 residues. V was trimmed by 5 bases and J by 5 bases, leaving 6 bases between them. In DNA form, the CDR3 reads TGTGCCAGCAGTCTAGGGGAGACCCAGTACTTC. Translation gives CASSLGETQYF. Full variable domain (rest looked up from reference TRBV28 and TRBJ2-5): DVKVTQSSRYLVKRTGEKVFLECVQDMDHENMFWYRQDPGLGLRLIYFSYDVKMKEKGDIPEGYSVSREKKERFSLILESASTNQTSMYLCASSLGETQYFGPGTRLLVL.

Here the CDR3 reads CASSLLPDTSTDTQYF. The CDR3 DNA reads as TGCGCCAGCAGCTTGTTGCCAGACACTAGCACAGATACGCAGTATTTT. The V gene is TRBV5-1, the J gene TRBJ2-3; D uncertain. This CDR3 is built from 16 residues. Germline V lookup: CDR1 SGHRS, CDR2 YFSETQ. Trimming left V 1 base short and J 0 bases short, with 12 bases between.

The rearrangement links TRBV13 to TRBJ1-6; D uncertain. Trimming took off 1 base at V and 7 bases at J, with 11 bases between the two ends. Per germline, CDR1 PRHDT and CDR2 FYEKMQ (reference sequence). The CDR3 length is 15 residues. DNA for the CDR3: TGTGCCAGCAGCTTAGTTGGTGGAGAGAATTCACCCCTCCACTTT. It specifies CASSLVGGENSPLHF.

The chain combines TRBV7-6 with TRBJ2-5; the match to TRBD2 covers 9 bases. Germline V gene lookup returns CDR1 SGHVS and CDR2 FNYEAQ. V lost 5 bases to trimming and J lost 7 bases; unmatched junction nucleotides: 11. The CDR3 length is 15 residues. The CDR3 region has the DNA TGTGCCAGCAGCGACCACACTAGCGGGTATGGGACCCAGTACTTC. This sequence encodes CASSDHTSGYGTQYF.

This chain connects TRBV19 to TRBJ2-7; possibly TRBD1 for D (6 bases). V lost 4 bases to trimming and J lost 1 base, with 8 bases between them. The germline V gene has CDR1 LNHDA and CDR2 SQIVND (reference sequence). CDR3 length equals 13 residues. The CDR3 here is CASSTQGSYEQYF. DNA for the CDR3: TGTGCCAGTAGTACCCAGGGGTCCTACGAGCAGTACTTC.

V gene TRBV14 combines with J gene TRBJ2-1, with D possibly matching TRBD2 (5 bases). Trimming left V 1 base short and J 2 bases short, with 9 bases between. The CDR3 runs 15 residues. CDR1 and CDR2 from the germline V gene are SGHDN and FVKESK. For the CDR3, the DNA is TGTGCCAGCAGCCAAGGGTACGGGGCCTACAATGAGCAGTTCTTC. It encodes CASSQGYGAYNEQFF.

This chain joins TRBV27 and TRBJ2-7; D assignment may be TRBD1 or TRBD2 (6 bases each). The CDR3 covers 14 residues. The germline gives CDR1 MNHEY, CDR2 SMNVEV (reference sequence). V was cut by 5 bases and J by 2 bases, with 13 bases left in between. Here the CDR3 reads CASSPAGGPYEQYF. CDR3 DNA sequence: TGTGCCAGCAGTCCGGCCGGGGGCCCCTACGAGCAGTACTTC.

This rearrangement joins TRBV2 to TRBJ1-5; D gene unclear. This CDR3 has 18 amino acids. The V and J ends lost 8 bases and 0 bases respectively, with 23 bases between them. CDR1 and CDR2 from the germline V gene are SNHLY and FYNNEI. CDR3 residues: CASGWVRDTSYSNQPQHF. CDR3 nucleotides: TGTGCCAGCGGGTGGGTCCGAGACACCTCTTATAGCAATCAGCCCCAGCATTTT.

V is TRBV7-2 and J is TRBJ2-7; D call uncertain. Deletions cut 5 bases from V and 3 bases from J, with 11 bases between. The V gene's germline CDR1 is SGHTA and CDR2 FQGNSA. The CDR3 contains 13 residues. CDR3 DNA: TGTGCCAGCAGCGCAGAGCCCCTCTACGAGCAGTACTTC. Its protein is CASSAEPLYEQYF.

This chain connects TRBV7-9 to TRBJ2-3; possibly TRBD1 for D (5 bases). Looked up from germline, CDR1 is SEHNR and CDR2 is FQNEAQ (reference sequence). This CDR3 contains 16 residues. Between the trimmed V and J ends, which lost 3 bases and 0 bases, there was a span of 13 bases. The CDR3 nucleotides read TGTGCCAGCAGCTTGGGTGGACAAGCCAGCACAGATACGCAGTATTTT. Translating gives CASSLGGQASTDTQYF.

The chain recombines TRBV9 with TRBJ2-6, with a possible D match to TRBD2 (5 bases). Germline V gene lookup returns CDR1 SGDLS and CDR2 YYNGEE. The ends were cut back, 0 bases at V and 4 bases at J, with 11 bases in the middle. The CDR3 consists of 16 residues. The CDR3 DNA reads as TGTGCCAGCAGCGTAGAGTCGGGGTACGGGGCCAACGTCCTGACTTTC. This sequence encodes CASSVESGYGANVLTF.

J is TRBJ2-7 and V is TRBV7-9; 7 nucleotides align to TRBD1. Trimming cost V 10 bases and J 1 base; bases outside gene matches: 4. The CDR3 has 12 residues. Germline CDR1 is SEHNR and CDR2 is FQNEAQ (reference sequence). The CDR3 nucleotides read TGTGCCATCCTGACAGGGTCCTACGAGCAGTACTTC. The encoded protein is CAILTGSYEQYF.

This clone appeared a single time. This chain links TRBV25-1 with TRBJ2-7; 11 bases map to TRBD2. The CDR3 extends over 14 amino acids. Germline V gene lookup returns CDR1 MGHDK and CDR2 SYGVNS. V trimming: 8 bases; J trimming: 1 base; junction bases outside the gene matches: 4. The CDR3 DNA follows: TGTGCCAGCGGAAGGACTAGCGGGTCCTACGAGCAGTACTTC. This codes for CASGRTSGSYEQYF.

This chain links TRBV21-1 with TRBJ2-7. TRBV21-1 corresponds to a pseudogene. This CDR3 comprises 15 residues. CDR3 amino acids: CASRIGWQGRDEQYF. CDR3 coding DNA: TGTGCCAGCAGGATTGGCTGGCAGGGACGGGACGAGCAGTACTTC.